Included here is one TCR beta chain sequence, with context. Which antigen it targets is not known. The sample holds no much larger clone one base away, and base qualities are not on file. These data originate in a study of response to subunit inactivated influenza vaccine (dated by TCRdb to the late 2010s). For the study in its entirety: The study used deep quantitative T cell receptor repertoire profiling to track responses to a trivalent subunit inactivated influenza vaccine.

Library preparation was by RT-PCR. TCRdb shows the sequencer as Illumina HiSeq 2500. TCRdb applied fastp at Q25 and MiXCR to the public reads, then kept only in-frame beta chains. Rows are unified per CDR3 protein, each entry keeping the most common DNA and genes. The sample table holds approximately 680,000 distinct CDR3 sequences, of which around 14% were seen once. Around a tenth of the sample is taken by the ten largest. Including the terminal cysteine and phenylalanine, the CDR3 comprises 17 residues. The entry retains the CDR3 DNA only, 51 bases that are in frame from base 1. V trim: 5 bases; J trim: 3 bases; unmatched bases: 11. CDR1 and CDR2 are read off the germline V gene (reference sequence) as SEHNR and FQNEAQ. Here is what the overall study found, with its caveats: The authors proposed that each seasonal influenza vaccination may bring in only a limited number of new T cells.

The receptor's source is a middle-aged man who received an inactivated influenza vaccine. Donor details come from another sample of the same person, matched by shared clones. The starting material was PBMCs from blood, obtained roughly 12 days after vaccination. The chain is encoded by TRBV7-9 joined to TRBJ1-5; 9 junctional bases match TRBD1. The DNA is TGTGCCAGCAGCCCTCCGGGGACAGGGCAGGCCAATCAGCCCCAGCATTTT. This codes for CASSPPGTGQANQPQHF.